The 30 T cell receptor beta chains in this list originate from one sample, sequenced in a study of metastatic and nonmetastatic thyroid tumors. TCRdb reanalyzed the PCR reads via MiXCR. The data hold approximately 34,000 clones, with 15% to 20% observed a single time. Patients underwent thyroid surgery, and none had received any treatment before it. Material for sequencing was blood. The receptors were sampled from a female donor with papillary thyroid cancer or a benign thyroid nodule (not recorded which). Some clones in this sample may be carry-over from other donors' samples.

This clone has a count of ten or more. The chain employs TRBV4-1 and TRBJ2-1; 9 positions agree with TRBD1. The CDR3 covers 18 residues. Trimming at V came to 7 bases and at J to 4 bases, leaving 17 bases not matched to a gene. CDR1 is MGHRA and CDR2 is YSYEKL in the germline V gene. Here the CDR3 DNA reads TGCGCCAGCATACCCGAATTCACAGGGGGCGGTCATTACAATGAGCAGTTCTTC. Its translation is CASIPEFTGGGHYNEQFF.

Comment on this clone: The missing conserved phenylalanine or tryptophan at the end of this CDR3 makes a read error likely. V usage is TRBV6-2 or TRBV6-3 and J usage is TRBJ2-2, with D unclear. The CDR3 loop spans 13 amino acids. Germline loops: CDR1 MNHEY, CDR2 SVGEGT. Deletions cut 5 bases from V and 6 bases from J, with 10 bases between. The CDR3 protein is CASSQTVSGELFV. The CDR3 nucleotides are TGTGCCAGCAGTCAAACAGTGTCCGGGGAGCTGTTTGTT.

This clone is labeled medium-sized. This chain links TRBV27 with TRBJ1-1; D may be TRBD1 (5 bases). Germline values: CDR1 MNHEY, CDR2 SMNVEV (reference sequence). Trimming took 5 bases from V and 11 from J, leaving 12 bases between them. This CDR3 contains 11 residues. CDR3 sequence reads: CASSHRGTAFF. In DNA, the CDR3 is TGTGCCAGCAGTCATAGGGGTACGGCTTTCTTT.

This clone appeared many times. At one boundary the junction diverges from the germline segment, which might be a read error. The chain has TRBV5-1 and TRBJ2-1; no definite D call. The CDR3 consists of 15 residues. Germline CDR1 is SGHRS and CDR2 is YFSETQ. This CDR3 reads CASTLSGPQYNEQFF. The CDR3 DNA follows: TGCGCCAGCACCTTGTCGGGCCCTCAATACAATGAGCAGTTCTTC. The entire variable domain, with the rest obtained from reference TRBV5-1 and TRBJ2-1, is as follows: KAGVTQTPRYLIKTRGQQVTLSCSPISGHRSVSWYQQTPGQGLQFLFEYFSETQRNKGNFPGRFSGRQFSNSRSEMNVSTLELGDSALYLCASTLSGPQYNEQFFGPGTRLTVL.

With regard to this clone: A clone one base away is much larger, so this may be a read error. The chain recombines TRBV4-2 with TRBJ2-3; TRBD2 matches 7 bases. V shed 4 bases, J shed 6 bases, and the junction held 13 bases outside the gene matches. CDR1 LGHNA and CDR2 YNFKEQ come from the germline V gene. The CDR3 runs 16 residues. In DNA, the CDR3 is TGTGCCAGCAGCCCATCCGTAGGGGAGGGGATTGATACGCAGTATTTT. The encoded protein is CASSPSVGEGIDTQYF.

V is TRBV19 and J is TRBJ1-1, with D possibly matching TRBD1 (5 bases). The CDR3 is 14 amino acids. Per germline, CDR1 LNHDA and CDR2 SQIVND (reference sequence). V was pared by 7 bases and J by 3 bases, with 15 bases between. The CDR3 nucleotides read TGTGCCAGTATCCCAGGGACTCTTGACACTGAAGCTTTCTTT. Protein sequence: CASIPGTLDTEAFF.

This chain links TRBV11-2 with TRBJ2-3, with D possibly being TRBD2 (6 bases). Germline lookup yields CDR1 SGHAT and CDR2 FQNNGV. The CDR3 runs to 16 residues. V was cut by 5 bases and J by 7 bases, with 22 bases left in between. The CDR3 spells CASSPLSRAGGYTQYF. CDR3 in DNA: TGTGCCAGCAGCCCCCTCTCCAGGGCCGGAGGGTATACGCAGTATTTT.

This clone was seen many times. The rearrangement joins TRBV6-4 to TRBJ2-1, with 7 bases aligning to TRBD2. The CDR3 is 20 amino acids. The germline gives CDR1 MRHNA, CDR2 SNTAGT. The ends lost 4 bases at V and 0 bases at J; junction bases unmatched: 18. CDR3 in amino acids: CASSVALTGTTPSSYNEQFF. As DNA, the CDR3 is TGTGCCAGCAGTGTTGCTCTGACCGGGACTACCCCGAGCTCCTACAATGAGCAGTTCTTC.

This clone occurred a few times. Sequence at one end of the junction differs from germline and may be a read error. The gene calls are TRBV19 and TRBJ2-5; D unresolved. The CDR3 is 13 residues long. Germline V CDR1 and CDR2: LNHDA, SQIVND (reference sequence). The CDR3 protein is CASSLQIQETQYF. The CDR3 bases are TGTGCAAGTAGTTTACAGATCCAAGAGACCCAGTACTTC.

This chain joins TRBV5-1 and TRBJ1-1; perhaps TRBD1 as D (5 bases). The germline V gene encodes CDR1 SGHRS and CDR2 YFSETQ. The CDR3 length is 12 residues. V shed 5 bases and J shed 7 bases, with 12 bases lying between them. CDR3 in amino acids: CASSLQGREAFF. The CDR3 DNA sequence: TGCGCCAGCAGTCTCCAGGGTCGTGAAGCTTTCTTT.

In its sample, this clone was seen many times. V gene TRBV6-6 combines with J gene TRBJ2-2, with 8 positions matching TRBD1. Germline V gives CDR1 MNHNY, CDR2 SVGAGI (reference sequence). CDR3 length equals 21 residues. The V and J ends lost 2 bases and 2 bases, in that order; junction bases with no gene match: 19. Written as DNA, the CDR3 is TGTGCCAGCAGTTACACCGAGAGGGACAGGACAAAACCATCAAACACCGGGGAGCTGTTTTTT. Its protein product is CASSYTERDRTKPSNTGELFF.

This chain uses TRBV3-1 with TRBJ1-1, with D maybe TRBD1 (5 bases). The germline V and J ends were trimmed by 0 bases and 4 bases, with 12 bases remaining between them. Germline-derived CDR1 and CDR2 are LGHDT and YNNKEL (reference sequence). CDR3 size: 15 residues. CDR3 protein: CASSQELGPGTEAFF. In DNA form, the CDR3 reads TGTGCCAGCAGCCAAGAGTTGGGGCCTGGCACTGAAGCTTTCTTT.

This clone was recorded at least ten times. The chain recombines TRBV12-3 or TRBV12-4 with TRBJ2-1, with 8 nucleotides matching TRBD1. V was pared by 5 bases and J by 4 bases, with 7 bases of the junction left unmatched. This CDR3 is built from 15 residues. The CDR3 region is CASSPQTGAYNEQFF. As DNA, the CDR3 is TGTGCCAGCAGTCCCCAGACAGGGGCTTACAATGAGCAGTTCTTC.

Ten or more counts support this clone. The chain is built from TRBV7-3 and TRBJ1-2, with D maybe TRBD1 (5 bases). V dropped 2 bases and J dropped 3 bases, with 7 bases sitting between them. The CDR3 spans 13 residues. Looked up from germline, CDR1 is SGHTA and CDR2 is FQGTGA. CDR3 DNA: TGTGCCAGCAGCTTAGGGACGGACTATGGCTACACCTTC. It specifies CASSLGTDYGYTF.

V usage is TRBV4-1 and J usage is TRBJ2-7, with TRBD2 identical over 8 bases. The CDR3 loop spans 14 amino acids. Germline V gene data show CDR1 as MGHRA and CDR2 as YSYEKL. The V and J ends lost 3 bases and 4 bases, in that order; junction bases with no gene match: 5. CDR3 in DNA: TGCGCCAGCAGCCAGAGACTAGCGACTTACGAGCAGTACTTC. This gives the protein CASSQRLATYEQYF.

This clone was seen many times. The J gene is TRBJ1-1, the V gene TRBV28; a weak D match, TRBD1 (5 bases). This CDR3 contains 13 residues. With 5 bases removed from V and 11 bases from J, the gap between germline ends came to 18 bases. Germline loops: CDR1 MDHEN, CDR2 SYDVKM. Written as DNA, the CDR3 is TGTGCCAGCAGTAACCCGGGACCCGGTCGGGCTTTCTTT. Amino acid sequence: CASSNPGPGRAFF.

Ten or more counts support this clone. The chain recombines TRBV7-2 with TRBJ1-5, with D possibly being TRBD1 (5 bases). The CDR3 runs to 14 residues. Per the germline V gene, CDR1 is SGHTA and CDR2 is FQGNSA. Deletions cut 5 bases from V and 2 bases from J, with 10 bases between. The CDR3: CASSETRGNQPQHF. CDR3 DNA sequence: TGTGCCAGCAGCGAAACCAGGGGCAATCAGCCCCAGCATTTT.

This clone was observed many times. A much larger clonotype is one base distant, so this may be a read error. J is TRBJ1-1 and V is TRBV6-6; no clear D gene. The germline gives CDR1 MNHNY, CDR2 SVGAGI (reference sequence). This CDR3 has 12 amino acids. The CDR3 DNA reads TGTGCCAGCAGCTACTCGCACACTGAAGCTTTCTTT. It codes for CASSYSHTEAFF.

This clone showed up many times. The V and J genes are TRBV6-1 and TRBJ1-3, with a possible D match to TRBD1 (6 bases). The CDR3 runs 15 residues. Deletions cut 6 bases from V and 3 bases from J, with 15 bases between. Germline V gene data show CDR1 as MNHNS and CDR2 as SASEGT. CDR3 sequence: CASSQARDNGNTIYF. The CDR3 coding sequence is TGTGCCAGCAGCCAAGCCCGGGACAATGGAAACACCATATATTTT.

The chain uses TRBV6-1 and TRBJ2-3, with D tentatively TRBD2 (5 bases). V was clipped by 6 bases and J by 2 bases, with 9 bases between them. The CDR3 length is 13 residues. Germline CDR1 is MNHNS and CDR2 is SASEGT. CDR3 region: CASRPGNTDTQYF. The CDR3 bases are TGTGCCAGCAGACCCGGGAACACAGATACGCAGTATTTT.

This clone was seen many times. The CDR3 here is CASSQGPYNEQFF. The CDR3 DNA is TGCGCCAGCAGCCAGGGACCTTACAATGAGCAGTTCTTC. The chain uses TRBV4-1 and TRBJ2-1; either TRBD1 or TRBD2 may supply D (5 bases each). This CDR3 spans 13 amino acids. Trimming left V 3 bases short and J 4 bases short, with 7 bases between. CDR1 and CDR2 (germline): MGHRA, YSYEKL.

This clone turned up a few times. The chain is built from TRBV7-6 and TRBJ2-1; 14 bases line up with TRBD2. V was pared by 5 bases and J by 7 bases, with 7 bases of the junction left unmatched. Looked up from germline, CDR1 is SGHVS and CDR2 is FNYEAQ. This CDR3 comprises 16 residues. The DNA of the CDR3 is TGTGCCAGCAGCAACAGACTAGCGGGAGGGAGGAATGAGCAGTTCTTC. Residues: CASSNRLAGGRNEQFF. Full variable domain (rest looked up from reference TRBV7-6 and TRBJ2-1): GAGVSQSPRYKVTKRGQDVALRCDPISGHVSLYWYRQALGQGPEFLTYFNYEAQQDKSGLPNDRFSAERPEGSISTLTIQRTEQRDSAMYRCASSNRLAGGRNEQFFGPGTRLTVL.

This clone was detected many times. J is TRBJ2-7 and V is TRBV9; 9 bases line up with TRBD1. The CDR3 runs to 15 residues. The V gene end was trimmed by 0 bases and the J gene end by 4 bases; junction bases not matched to a gene: 5. CDR1 is SGDLS, CDR2 YYNGEE, per germline. Here the CDR3 reads CASSVDWDREYEQYF. In DNA form, the CDR3 reads TGTGCCAGCAGCGTAGACTGGGACAGGGAATACGAGCAGTACTTC.

This clone appeared many times. The V and J genes are TRBV30 and TRBJ1-2, with 8 nucleotides matching TRBD1. The CDR3 contains 16 residues. Germline V gives CDR1 GTSNPN, CDR2 SVGIG (reference sequence). Trimming cost V 0 bases and J 8 bases; bases outside gene matches: 14. CDR3 protein: CAWSVYLSGQGGGYTF. DNA of the CDR3: TGTGCCTGGAGTGTATATCTTTCCGGACAGGGAGGCGGCTACACCTTC.

This clone occurred many times. V is TRBV6-1 and J is TRBJ2-7; D may be TRBD1 (5 bases). V lost 5 bases, J lost 0 bases, and 17 bases lay in between. The CDR3 sequence is 16 residues long. Looked up from germline, CDR1 is MNHNS and CDR2 is SASEGT. CDR3 nucleotides: TGTGCCAGCAGTCGAAGCCAGGGAACCATCTCCTACGAGCAGTACTTC. It is translated as CASSRSQGTISYEQYF.

This clone came up many times. The gene calls are TRBV19 and TRBJ2-7; perhaps TRBD2 as D (6 bases). CDR3 size: 17 residues. Germline V gives CDR1 LNHDA, CDR2 SQIVND (reference sequence). V lost 2 bases and J lost 0, with 17 bases in between. CDR3 amino acids: CASSIIPAEGGSYEQYF. The CDR3 region has the DNA TGTGCCAGTAGTATAATCCCCGCGGAGGGAGGCTCCTACGAGCAGTACTTC.

There are a few counts of this clone. A much larger clone differs by one base, so this may be a read error. CDR3 region: CASSKISGTESSDTQYF. For the CDR3, the DNA is TGTGCCAGCAGCAAAATTTCCGGGACAGAGTCCTCAGATACGCAGTATTTT. This chain joins TRBV28 and TRBJ2-3; 7 nucleotides align to TRBD1. This CDR3 comprises 17 residues. The V gene end was trimmed by 6 bases and the J gene end by 4 bases; junction bases not matched to a gene: 16. Germline V lookup: CDR1 MDHEN, CDR2 SYDVKM. Full variable domain (rest looked up from reference TRBV28 and TRBJ2-3): DVKVTQSSRYLVKRTGEKVFLECVQDMDHENMFWYRQDPGLGLRLIYFSYDVKMKEKGDIPEGYSVSREKKERFSLILESASTNQTSMYLCASSKISGTESSDTQYFGPGTRLTVL.

In this sample, this clone turned up many times. This chain uses TRBV9 with TRBJ1-2; D might be TRBD1 (5 bases). Trimming removed 3 bases from V and 4 bases from J, with 13 bases in between. The CDR3 sequence is 14 residues long. Germline V gene lookup returns CDR1 SGDLS and CDR2 YYNGEE. The CDR3 protein is CASSGYRNSYGYTF. CDR3 DNA sequence: TGTGCCAGCAGCGGGTACAGGAATTCCTATGGCTACACCTTC.

The chain employs TRBV5-1 and TRBJ2-5; 8 bases map to TRBD2. CDR3 length equals 15 residues. V was pared by 0 bases and J by 6 bases, with 7 bases of the junction left unmatched. Germline V CDR1 and CDR2: SGHRS, YFSETQ. Here the CDR3 reads CASSLATAGGKTQYF. The CDR3 DNA is TGCGCCAGCAGCTTGGCTACGGCGGGGGGAAAGACCCAGTACTTC. The complete variable domain, with remaining parts taken from reference TRBV5-1 and TRBJ2-5, reads KAGVTQTPRYLIKTRGQQVTLSCSPISGHRSVSWYQQTPGQGLQFLFEYFSETQRNKGNFPGRFSGRQFSNSRSEMNVSTLELGDSALYLCASSLATAGGKTQYFGPGTRLLVL.

This clone was seen repeatedly, ten times or more. Other DNA sequences of this sample code for an identical CDR3. This chain links TRBV7-6 with TRBJ1-5; weak D call: TRBD1 (5 bases). Germline values: CDR1 SGHVS, CDR2 FNYEAQ. The CDR3 covers 14 residues. The germline V and J ends were trimmed by 5 bases and 3 bases, with 11 bases remaining between them. The CDR3 DNA is TGTGCCAGCAGCCCCGACAGTTCCAATCAGCCCCAGCATTTT. Residues: CASSPDSSNQPQHF.